This TCR beta chain was observed in a study of blood T cells in healthy people across ages. For the study at large: About one barcoded beta molecule per two T cells was the capture yield of template switching.

The donors, aged roughly 6 to 95, were healthy Caucasians from Russia. Per individual sample, total RNA of at least 5 micrograms was extracted. PCR was performed a second time for roughly 6 to 12 cycles using a sample-barcoded 5' primer and a J-beta primer mix. Paired-end reads containing CDR3 totaled no fewer than 2.5 million for each sample. MiXCR, applied by TCRdb to the 5' RACE reads, yields one record per CDR3 protein. This sample has 550,000 to 750,000 distinct CDR3 sequences, with around a fifth found just once. This clonotype has a handful of counts. V lost 0 bases and J lost 2; bases outside the gene matches: 6. Germline CDR1 reads LGHDT; CDR2 reads YNNKEL (reference sequence). The CDR3 has 16 amino acids.

The sample was blood. This chain links TRBV3-1 with TRBJ2-7, with 8 bases matching TRBD2. This sequence was found in a man in his 70s in good health. In DNA, the CDR3 is TGTGCCAGCAGCCAAGATCCTAGCGGGTTACCCTACGAGCAGTACTTC. Translation: CASSQDPSGLPYEQYF.